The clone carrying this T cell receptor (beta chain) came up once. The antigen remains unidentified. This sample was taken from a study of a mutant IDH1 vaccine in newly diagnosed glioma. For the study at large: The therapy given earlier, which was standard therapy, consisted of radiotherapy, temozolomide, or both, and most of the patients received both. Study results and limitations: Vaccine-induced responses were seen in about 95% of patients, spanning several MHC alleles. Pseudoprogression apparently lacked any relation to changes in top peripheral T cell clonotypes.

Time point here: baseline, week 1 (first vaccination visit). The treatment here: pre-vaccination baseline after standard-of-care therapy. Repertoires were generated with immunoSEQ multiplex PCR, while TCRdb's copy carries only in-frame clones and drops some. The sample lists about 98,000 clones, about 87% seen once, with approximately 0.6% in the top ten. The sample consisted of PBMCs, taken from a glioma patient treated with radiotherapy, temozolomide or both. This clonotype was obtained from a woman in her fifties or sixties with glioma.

This chain's CDR3 is CASSLALSRGNTGELFF. CDR3 coding DNA: TGTGCCAGCAGCTTAGCCTTGAGCAGGGGGAACACCGGGGAGCTGTTTTTT. This chain joins TRBV11-2 and TRBJ2-2, with a tentative D call TRBD1 (6 bases). Trimming removed 1 base from V and 1 base from J, with 13 bases in between. CDR1 is SGHAT and CDR2 is FQNNGV in the germline V gene. The CDR3 is made up of 17 amino acids.